The subject of this entry is one TCR beta chain. Original handling: Nucleated cell counts were estimated from reference gene primer amplification. Here immunoSEQ multiplex PCR was the method, and the copy in TCRdb shows in-frame clones only, minus some. V and J calls and clone size follow that table, whereas D and trimming were derived from the DNA. Of about 270,000 clones listed, 81% are singletons. These data originate in a study of blood T cell repertoires in COVID-19. Study-wide background: From the United States, Italy and Spain came samples of acute and convalescent COVID-19. PBMCs, B-cell-depleted T cells, or T cells were the source of the cDNA or gDNA that made up the material.

The CDR3 covers 13 residues. The J segment lost 4 bases and the V segment lost 5 bases, leaving 4 bases of the junction unmatched. The germline V gene has CDR1 MNHEY and CDR2 SVGEGT. The chain carries TRBV6-2 or TRBV6-3 and TRBJ2-7, with TRBD1 matching 8 bases. The receptor's source is a woman aged 60 to 75 with active or convalescent COVID-19. The sequencing sample was made of peripheral blood. The CDR3, as DNA: TGTGCCAGCAGTAGGGACAGGCGATACGAGCAGTACTTC. This codes for CASSRDRRYEQYF.